Shown below are 14 T cell receptor beta chains from a single sample sequenced in a study of T cell repertoires in cytomegalovirus infection. No antigen has been assigned to these receptors. TCRdb passed the reads through MiXCR, listing each CDR3 protein once. The repertoire has approximately 100,000 distinct CDR3 sequences, approximately 28% of them found once; the top ten carry roughly 81%. Source: CD8+ T cells from cultured PBMCs, taken from culture after CMV antigen stimulation. The receptors shown here come from a human donor in good health (CMV status not recorded). Some clones in this sample may be carry-over from other donors' samples.

The chain recombines TRBV5-1 with TRBJ2-7; no firm D call. V was clipped by 0 bases and J by 0 bases, with 7 bases between them. Germline V lookup: CDR1 SGHRS, CDR2 YFSETQ. The CDR3 extends over 14 amino acids. Here the CDR3 DNA reads TGCGCCAGCAGCTTGGAACGATTCTCCTACGAGCAGTACTTC. Protein: CASSLERFSYEQYF.

Regarding this clonotype: At one end, the junction sequence differs from germline, possibly due to a read error. The chain combines TRBV6-6 with TRBJ1-2; 8 positions agree with TRBD1. CDR3 length: 15 residues. Germline assignment: CDR1 MNHNY and CDR2 SVGAGI (reference sequence). CDR3 in amino acids: CASSYSGQGASGYTF. CDR3 DNA: TGTGCCAGCAGCTACTCGGGGCAGGGGGCGAGTGGCTACACCTTC.

This chain links TRBV12-3 or TRBV12-4 with TRBJ2-4, with 7 bases fitting TRBD1. With 8 bases clipped from V and 10 bases from J, the junction kept 5 bases outside the gene matches. There are 11 residues in the CDR3. The CDR3 sequence is CASGGQTIQYF. In DNA, the CDR3 is TGTGCCAGCGGGGGACAGACGATTCAGTACTTC.

In this sample, this clonotype turned up a few times. The chain links TRBV27 to TRBJ2-3; D unresolved. V shed 8 bases and J shed 8 bases, with 14 bases lying between them. This CDR3 spans 12 amino acids. Germline V gives CDR1 MNHEY, CDR2 SMNVEV (reference sequence). CDR3 DNA: TGTGCCAGCGGGTGGGCATCGGTTACGCAGTATTTT. This codes for CASGWASVTQYF.

The chain recombines TRBV10-3 with TRBJ2-7, with D uncertain. The V end was cut by 2 bases, the J end by 3 bases, with 17 bases between. This CDR3 region has 16 residues. Per germline, CDR1 ENHRY and CDR2 SYGVKD. CDR3 in amino acids: CAISEGSPETVYEQYF. CDR3 coding DNA: TGTGCCATCAGTGAGGGGTCCCCTGAAACCGTCTACGAGCAGTACTTC.

The rearrangement joins TRBV29-1 to TRBJ2-1; possibly TRBD2 for D (6 bases). CDR3 length: 16 residues. Germline CDR1 SQVTM, CDR2 ANQGSEA. Trimming took 3 bases from V and 9 from J, leaving 24 bases between them. The CDR3 DNA reads as TGCAGCGTTGAGGGGCCGGGGACGCGTCAAGCGGGTGAGCAGTTCTTC. It is translated as CSVEGPGTRQAGEQFF.

V is TRBV29-1 and J is TRBJ1-2; D is unresolved. The CDR3 is 13 residues long. The V gene lost 7 bases and the J gene lost 2 bases, with 14 bases spanning the gap. In germline, CDR1 is SQVTM, CDR2 ANQGSEA. The CDR3 spells CSAHGTANYGYTF. CDR3 in DNA: TGCAGCGCTCATGGTACAGCAAACTATGGCTACACCTTC.

This chain joins TRBV7-3 and TRBJ2-7, with TRBD1 matching 7 bases. Per the germline V gene, CDR1 is SGHTA and CDR2 is FQGTGA. This CDR3 is built from 14 residues. V was pared by 4 bases and J by 2 bases, with 5 bases of the junction left unmatched. The CDR3 bases are TGTGCCAGCAGCTCGGGACAGTCACCCTACGAGCAGTACTTC. Translated, it gives CASSSGQSPYEQYF.

The chain links TRBV7-6 to TRBJ2-3; D is unresolved. The ends were cut back, 1 base at V and 2 bases at J, with 13 bases in the middle. The CDR3 has 16 residues. The germline V gene has CDR1 SGHVS and CDR2 FNYEAQ. The CDR3 reads CASSLGRPANTDTQYF. The DNA of the CDR3 is TGTGCCAGCAGCTTAGGCAGGCCTGCGAACACAGATACGCAGTATTTT.

This clonotype was counted many times. The chain joins TRBV7-6 to TRBJ2-2; D is unclear. The CDR3 spans 17 residues. The ends were cut back, 0 bases at V and 4 bases at J, with 15 bases in the middle. Looked up from germline, CDR1 is SGHVS and CDR2 is FNYEAQ. In DNA, the CDR3 is TGTGCCAGCAGCTTAGCGTCCCAGCTCAACCCCACCGGGGAGCTGTTTTTT. It yields the protein CASSLASQLNPTGELFF.

This chain joins TRBV7-9 and TRBJ2-4, with 7 positions matching TRBD1. This CDR3 has 17 residues. J gave up 0 bases and V 2 bases, and 7 bases lay outside the gene matches. Per germline, CDR1 SEHNR and CDR2 FQNEAQ (reference sequence). In DNA, the CDR3 is TGTGCCAGCAGCTTATCCGGACAGGAGCTAGCCAAAAACATTCAGTACTTC. Its protein product is CASSLSGQELAKNIQYF.

The table lists this clonotype with many counts. The chain is built from TRBV6-1 and TRBJ2-5; no definite D call. This CDR3 has 12 amino acids. Germline V gene data show CDR1 as MNHNS and CDR2 as SASEGT. Trimming removed 5 bases at V and 5 bases at J, with 9 bases between. The CDR3 DNA follows: TGTGCCAGCAGTTCCCCATGGGAGACCCAGTACTTC. Translation: CASSSPWETQYF.

This clonotype has only a few counts. The V gene is TRBV11-2, the J gene TRBJ1-1; a weak D match, TRBD1 (5 bases). CDR1 and CDR2 (germline): SGHAT, FQNNGV. The V end lost 2 bases, the J end lost 0 bases, and 7 bases lay between the germline ends. The CDR3 contains 14 residues. The DNA of the CDR3 is TGTGCCAGCAGCTTATGGGGGTTGAACACTGAAGCTTTCTTT. As protein: CASSLWGLNTEAFF. The variable domain in full, with the rest retrieved from reference TRBV11-2 and TRBJ1-1, is EAGVAQSPRYKIIEKRQSVAFWCNPISGHATLYWYQQILGQGPKLLIQFQNNGVVDDSQLPKDRFSAERLKGVDSTLKIQPAKLEDSAVYLCASSLWGLNTEAFFGQGTRLTVV.

The chain recombines TRBV28 with TRBJ2-4; a possible D gene is TRBD2 (5 bases). With 4 bases removed from V and 0 bases from J, the gap between germline ends came to 13 bases. Germline V gene data show CDR1 as MDHEN and CDR2 as SYDVKM. There are 16 residues in the CDR3. The CDR3 sequence: CASSSPAREAKNIQYF. In DNA form, the CDR3 reads TGTGCCAGCAGTTCCCCTGCCCGGGAAGCCAAAAACATTCAGTACTTC.